In its sample, the clone carrying this T cell receptor beta chain was seen a few times. TCRdb reprocessed the 5' RACE reads with MiXCR, giving one entry per CDR3 protein. The top ten hold approximately 20% of the sample, which has 250,000 to 400,000 distinct CDR3 sequences, approximately 4% seen once. V shed 8 bases, J shed 5 bases, and the junction held 7 bases outside the gene matches. The CDR3 totals 13 residues. The germline V gene encodes CDR1 DFQATT and CDR2 SNEGSKA (reference sequence). This entry is derived from a study of T cells after yellow fever vaccination. This specimen consisted of PBMCs, obtained 15 days after the yellow fever booster vaccination. V gene TRBV20-1 combines with J gene TRBJ2-2; TRBD2 matches 8 bases. The TCR sequence derives from a man between 18 and 35 years old who received the YFV17D yellow fever vaccine. Here the CDR3 reads CSPEAGATGELFF. CDR3 DNA: TGCAGTCCAGAAGCGGGGGCTACCGGGGAGCTGTTTTTT.